The clone carrying this TCR beta chain was found many times. The sample originates from a study of T cells in Graves' hyperthyroidism and ophthalmopathy. The CDR3 sequence is 15 residues long. The V end was cut by 4 bases, the J end by 3 bases, with 15 bases between. CDR1 is SNHLY, CDR2 FYNNEI, per germline. What was amplified from RNA transcripts were TCR beta CDR3 regions. When the TCR CDR3 underwent first-round RT-PCR, the HTBI primer set was used. Using its own MiXCR run on the multiplex PCR reads, TCRdb lists one record per CDR3 protein. The sample has under 350,000 distinct CDR3 sequences; about 18% are singletons. The hyperthyroidism patients had all been newly diagnosed, and their disease duration was under 2 months. Their ages ranged from 18 to 65 years.

Sequenced material: blood. The chain is built from TRBV2 and TRBJ1-1; a possible D gene is TRBD1 (5 bases). This sequence originates from a woman aged 45 to 65 with Graves' hyperthyroidism. CDR3 amino acids: CASSVRGQGYTEAFF. CDR3 sequence (DNA): TGTGCCAGCAGTGTACGTGGGCAGGGATACACTGAAGCTTTCTTT.